One and the same sample provided the 28 T cell receptor beta chains below, sequenced in a study of identical twins. TCRdb fed the 5' RACE reads into MiXCR, producing one record per CDR3 protein. The sample records 420,000 or so distinct CDR3 sequences, less than 20% being singletons. Sequencing input: naive T cells sorted from blood. The receptors were gathered from a man aged 45-65 years in good health.

This clonotype was counted a few times. The V call is TRBV29-1, the J call TRBJ2-3; a weak D match, TRBD2 (5 bases). Trimming took 6 bases from V and 3 from J, leaving 13 bases between them. The germline V gene encodes CDR1 SQVTM and CDR2 ANQGSEA. This CDR3 has 13 residues. The CDR3 nucleotides read TGCAGCGTAGGACTCCGGTTTACAGATACGCAGTATTTT. This sequence encodes CSVGLRFTDTQYF.

This clonotype has a handful of counts. The rearrangement links TRBV7-2 to TRBJ2-2, with D possibly matching TRBD2 (6 bases). This CDR3 is 14 amino acids long. CDR1 SGHTA and CDR2 FQGNSA come from the germline V gene. The V end was cut by 6 bases, the J end by 7 bases, with 15 bases between. The CDR3 region has the DNA TGTGCCAGCAGGCAGACTAGTTCAGGCGGGGAGCTGTTTTTT. Its translation is CASRQTSSGGELFF.

This clonotype was seen repeatedly, ten times or more. This chain joins TRBV6-1 and TRBJ1-1, with D unclear. CDR1 is MNHNS and CDR2 is SASEGT in the germline V gene. With 7 bases removed from V and 1 base from J, the gap between germline ends came to 13 bases. The CDR3 length is 14 residues. The DNA of the CDR3 is TGTGCCAGCACTAAGACCCCGGGGAACACTGAAGCTTTCTTT. Amino acid sequence: CASTKTPGNTEAFF.

This clonotype was detected a few times. V usage is TRBV4-1 and J usage is TRBJ1-1; 10 bases fit TRBD1. This CDR3 spans 14 amino acids. Trimming at V came to 0 bases and at J to 13 bases, leaving 8 bases not matched to a gene. Germline V lookup: CDR1 MGHRA, CDR2 YSYEKL. The CDR3 spells CASSQEHGTGAYFF. The CDR3 DNA reads as TGCGCCAGCAGCCAAGAACACGGGACAGGGGCGTATTTCTTT.

The rearrangement links TRBV5-1 to TRBJ2-3; 11 bases align to TRBD2. Germline CDR1 reads SGHRS; CDR2 reads YFSETQ. The CDR3 loop spans 16 amino acids. V gave up 4 bases and J gave up 11 bases; unmatched junction bases: 15. The CDR3 DNA reads TGCGCCAGCAGCCCTCGACTAGCGGGGACCTACACGAGGCAGTATTTT. Translated: CASSPRLAGTYTRQYF.

This chain connects TRBV7-9 to TRBJ2-7; the match to TRBD2 covers 10 bases. Germline lookup yields CDR1 SEHNR and CDR2 FQNEAQ (reference sequence). V shed 1 base and J 5 bases; nucleotides not matched to a gene: 2. There are 14 residues in the CDR3. The CDR3 DNA reads TGTGCCAGCAGCTTAGGAGCGGGGGGGCACGAGCAGTACTTC. This sequence encodes CASSLGAGGHEQYF. The full variable domain, with the rest looked up from reference TRBV7-9 and TRBJ2-7, is DTGVSQNPRHKITKRGQNVTFRCDPISEHNRLYWYRQTLGQGPEFLTYFQNEAQLEKSRLLSDRFSAERPKGSFSTLEIQRTEQGDSAMYLCASSLGAGGHEQYFGPGTRLTVT.

Many counts were recorded for this clonotype. The chain links TRBV7-6 to TRBJ2-3; D gene unclear. Germline V gives CDR1 SGHVS, CDR2 FNYEAQ. CDR3 length: 12 amino acids. Trimming took 5 bases from V and 6 from J, leaving 9 bases between them. CDR3 nucleotide sequence: TGTGCCAGCAGCCCTAGGTCGGATACGCAGTATTTT. Translation gives CASSPRSDTQYF.

This chain uses TRBV6-2 or TRBV6-3 with TRBJ2-2; D is possibly TRBD1 or TRBD2 (5 bases each). Looked up from germline, CDR1 is MNHEY and CDR2 is SVGEGT. Trimming cost V 4 bases and J 0 bases, with 6 bases left between them. The CDR3 spans 14 residues. The CDR3 here is CASSWGSNTGELFF. CDR3 DNA: TGTGCCAGCAGTTGGGGGTCGAACACCGGGGAGCTGTTTTTT.

Ten or more counts support this clonotype. The gene calls are TRBV5-1 and TRBJ2-5, with D unresolved. The CDR3 has 13 amino acids. Trimming removed 5 bases at V and 5 bases at J, with 13 bases between. Germline CDR1 is SGHRS and CDR2 is YFSETQ. The chain's CDR3 is CASSRSSSETQYF. The CDR3 nucleotides read TGCGCCAGCAGTCGTTCCTCTTCTGAGACCCAGTACTTC.

This chain connects TRBV20-1 to TRBJ1-5, with 7 bases fitting TRBD1. There are 11 residues in the CDR3. Trimming removed 4 bases from V and 11 bases from J; junction bases left unmatched: 5. The germline V gene has CDR1 DFQATT and CDR2 SNEGSKA (reference sequence). The CDR3 bases are TGCAGTGCTAACAGGGGAGAAGCCCAGCATTTT. Its protein product is CSANRGEAQHF.

This clonotype was found a few times. The gene calls are TRBV20-1 and TRBJ2-3, with 7 bases lining up with TRBD1. This CDR3 region has 17 residues. V was pared by 0 bases and J by 1 base, with 10 bases of the junction left unmatched. Germline V CDR1 and CDR2: DFQATT, SNEGSKA (reference sequence). CDR3 nucleotide sequence: TGCAGTGCTAGAGAGATGGGACAGAAGTTGGGCACAGATACGCAGTATTTT. This sequence encodes CSAREMGQKLGTDTQYF.

The V and J genes are TRBV7-9 and TRBJ1-2, with 7 bases lining up with TRBD1. Germline CDR1 and CDR2: SEHNR and FQNEAQ (reference sequence). CDR3 size: 12 residues. J lost 14 bases, V lost 4 bases, and 10 bases had no gene match. The CDR3 loop is CASSSQDREGTF. In DNA form, the CDR3 reads TGTGCCAGCAGCTCCCAAGACAGGGAGGGAACCTTC.

The chain couples TRBV7-3 to TRBJ2-3; tentatively, D is TRBD2 (5 bases). Germline V gives CDR1 SGHTA, CDR2 FQGTGA. Trimming left V 3 bases short and J 1 base short, with 26 bases between. The CDR3 runs 20 residues. The CDR3 loop reads CASSFGVVAPYLRGTDTQYF. In DNA, the CDR3 is TGTGCCAGCAGCTTTGGGGTGGTAGCGCCATACTTACGTGGCACAGATACGCAGTATTTT.

The chain uses TRBV11-2 and TRBJ1-1, with no clear D. Looked up from germline, CDR1 is SGHAT and CDR2 is FQNNGV. V was trimmed by 5 bases and J by 0 bases, leaving 31 bases between them. The CDR3 is 21 residues long. CDR3 region: CASSLDGDLTGPKDMNTEAFF. The CDR3 coding sequence is TGTGCCAGCAGCCTCGACGGAGATTTGACGGGCCCAAAAGACATGAACACTGAAGCTTTCTTT.

The sample holds a few counts of this clonotype. The chain combines TRBV20-1 with TRBJ2-1; no clear D gene. V was pared by 0 bases and J by 4 bases, with 10 bases between. Germline values: CDR1 DFQATT, CDR2 SNEGSKA (reference sequence). The CDR3 totals 14 residues. CDR3 DNA sequence: TGCAGTGCTAGAGATATATTTATTTACAATGAGCAGTTCTTC. Its translation is CSARDIFIYNEQFF.

This clonotype occurred a few times. This chain links TRBV20-1 with TRBJ2-7; D possibly corresponds to TRBD1 (5 bases). The germline CDR1 and CDR2 sequences are DFQATT and SNEGSKA (reference sequence). The CDR3 extends over 12 amino acids. V shed 0 bases and J shed 3 bases, with 6 bases lying between them. The CDR3: CSAREGLYEQYF. CDR3 nucleotides: TGCAGTGCTAGAGAGGGGCTCTACGAGCAGTACTTC.

Ten or more counts support this clonotype. The chain couples TRBV11-2 to TRBJ2-1; no clear D gene. This CDR3 region has 14 residues. CDR1 and CDR2 (germline): SGHAT, FQNNGV. V was shortened by 4 bases and J by 10 bases, with 17 bases between the two germline ends. In DNA, the CDR3 is TGTGCCAGCAGCTCACCGTCTCCCGGCCAGGAGCAGTTCTTC. This encodes CASSSPSPGQEQFF.

The table lists this clonotype with a few counts. The chain carries TRBV6-5 and TRBJ2-1; 9 bases align to TRBD2. The CDR3 sequence is 16 residues long. V lost 2 bases to trimming and J lost 5 bases; unmatched junction nucleotides: 7. Germline V gene sequence: CDR1 MNHEY, CDR2 SVGAGI. CDR3 DNA sequence: TGTGCCAGCAGTTACGTGGGACTAGCTGGCCACAATGAGCAGTTCTTC. Translated, it gives CASSYVGLAGHNEQFF.

Only a few counts were recorded for this clonotype. The rearrangement links TRBV29-1 to TRBJ2-7; D is uncertain. V lost 4 bases to trimming and J lost 3 bases, with 13 bases between them. CDR3 length equals 13 residues. Germline CDR1 SQVTM, CDR2 ANQGSEA. CDR3 residues: CSVVGLRRYEQYF. The CDR3 DNA is TGCAGCGTTGTGGGTTTGCGGCGCTACGAGCAGTACTTC.

Ten or more counts support this clonotype. The chain has TRBV6-2 or TRBV6-3 and TRBJ2-7; 9 bases line up with TRBD2. The junction had 4 bases not matched to a gene; V was cut back by 6 bases and J by 1 base. The CDR3 runs 14 residues. Germline CDR1 reads MNHEY; CDR2 reads SVGEGT. The CDR3 spells CASSGTSWSYEQYF. CDR3 in DNA: TGTGCCAGCAGCGGGACTAGCTGGTCCTACGAGCAGTACTTC.

The gene calls are TRBV3-1 and TRBJ1-1; D call uncertain. Trimming removed 6 bases from V and 1 base from J, with 6 bases in between. From germline, CDR1 is LGHDT and CDR2 YNNKEL (reference sequence). The CDR3 has 12 amino acids. The DNA of the CDR3 is TGTGCCAGCAGTCAAAAGAACACTGAAGCTTTCTTT. It specifies CASSQKNTEAFF.

This clonotype was detected many times. The chain employs TRBV5-1 and TRBJ2-6, with D possibly being TRBD2 (5 bases). Germline CDR1 is SGHRS and CDR2 is YFSETQ. The CDR3 contains 17 residues. V gave up 4 bases and J gave up 0 bases, with 14 bases separating them. For the CDR3, the DNA is TGCGCCAGCAGCCCCTCGGACTCTTCCTCTGGGGCCAACGTCCTGACTTTC. It specifies CASSPSDSSSGANVLTF.

This clonotype showed up just a few times. V usage is TRBV5-1 and J usage is TRBJ2-1; 9 bases fit TRBD1. V lost 1 base, J lost 8 bases, and 7 bases stayed unmatched. The CDR3 contains 15 residues. The V gene's germline CDR1 is SGHRS and CDR2 YFSETQ. This chain's CDR3 is CASSLSGQGPDEQFF. CDR3 bases: TGCGCCAGCAGCTTGTCGGGACAGGGTCCCGATGAGCAGTTCTTC.

This clonotype was recorded many times. As DNA, the CDR3 is TGCGCCAGCAGCTTGGTGCAGGGGTCCTCCTACAATGAGCAGTTCTTC. Protein product: CASSLVQGSSYNEQFF. This chain uses TRBV5-1 with TRBJ2-1; D is perhaps TRBD1 (6 bases). V was clipped by 0 bases and J by 0 bases, with 10 bases between them. The germline CDR1 and CDR2 sequences are SGHRS and YFSETQ. The CDR3 is 16 residues long.

The chain couples TRBV18 to TRBJ1-2; D is undetermined. Germline CDR1 is KGHSH and CDR2 is LQKENI. The CDR3 runs 15 residues. Trimming pared 0 bases from V and 0 bases from J, leaving 8 bases between. This chain's CDR3 is CASSPPSTPNYGYTF. Here the CDR3 DNA reads TGTGCCAGCTCACCACCTTCTACCCCTAACTATGGCTACACCTTC.

The sample holds many counts of this clonotype. The chain combines TRBV12-3 or TRBV12-4 with TRBJ2-7; no reliable D call. Trimming took 2 bases from V and 4 from J, leaving 3 bases between them. This CDR3 is built from 11 residues. In nucleotides, the CDR3 is TGTGCCAGCAGTTTACAGTACGAGCAGTACTTC. Translated: CASSLQYEQYF.

This clonotype appeared a single time. J is TRBJ2-2 and V is TRBV7-9; no firm D call. Germline lookup yields CDR1 SEHNR and CDR2 FQNEAQ (reference sequence). This CDR3 is 14 amino acids long. The V end was cut by 3 bases, the J end by 7 bases, with 12 bases between. This CDR3 reads CASSFRQDVGELFF. The CDR3 DNA reads TGTGCCAGCAGCTTTCGTCAGGACGTCGGGGAGCTGTTTTTT.

This clonotype was recorded a few times. The chain has TRBV4-3 and TRBJ2-7; D tentatively fits TRBD1 or TRBD2 (5 bases each). The CDR3 length is 13 residues. Trimming stripped 1 base from V and 6 bases from J, with 10 bases between. Germline V lookup: CDR1 LGHNA, CDR2 YSLEER. CDR3 bases: TGCGCCAGCAGCCAAGCAGAGGGGCTCGAGCAGTACTTC. Translating gives CASSQAEGLEQYF.